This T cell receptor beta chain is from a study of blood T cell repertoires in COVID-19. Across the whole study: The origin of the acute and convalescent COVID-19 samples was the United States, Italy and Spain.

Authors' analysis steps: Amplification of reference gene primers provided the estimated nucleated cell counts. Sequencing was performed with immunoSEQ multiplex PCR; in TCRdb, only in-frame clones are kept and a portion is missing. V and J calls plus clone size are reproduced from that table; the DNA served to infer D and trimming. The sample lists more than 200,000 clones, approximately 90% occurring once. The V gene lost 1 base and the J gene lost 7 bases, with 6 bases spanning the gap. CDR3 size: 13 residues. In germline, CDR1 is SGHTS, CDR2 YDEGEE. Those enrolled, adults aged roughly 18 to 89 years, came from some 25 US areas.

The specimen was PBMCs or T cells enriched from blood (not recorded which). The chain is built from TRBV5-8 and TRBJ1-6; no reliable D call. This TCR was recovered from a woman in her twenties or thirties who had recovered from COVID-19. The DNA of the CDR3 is TGTGCCAGCAGCTTGAGAGGGAATTCACCCCTCCACTTT. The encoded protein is CASSLRGNSPLHF. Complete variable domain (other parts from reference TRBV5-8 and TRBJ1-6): EAGVTQSPTHLIKTRGQQATLRCSPISGHTSVYWYQQALGLGLQFLLWYDEGEERNRGNFPPRFSGRQFPNYSSELNVNALELEDSALYLCASSLRGNSPLHFGNGTRLTVT.